A single sample is the source of the 26 T cell receptor beta chains below, sequenced in a study of blood T cell repertoires in COVID-19. The repertoire was sequenced with immunoSEQ multiplex PCR; TCRdb's copy has only in-frame clones and lacks some. The profile covers around 43,000 clones, with roughly 86% appearing a single time and around a fifth taken by the ten largest. Sequences were obtained from peripheral blood. These receptors all come from a middle-aged man in a cohort sampled during active COVID-19.

V and J are TRBV3-1 (or the pseudogene TRBV3-2) and TRBJ2-5; D not resolved. The germline gives CDR1 LGHDT, CDR2 YNNKEL (reference sequence). The CDR3 sequence is 15 residues long. V was trimmed by 3 bases and J by 5 bases, leaving 16 bases between them. CDR3 residues: CASSQQAPFSETQYF. The DNA for the CDR3 is TGTGCCAGCAGCCAGCAAGCTCCTTTCTCTGAGACCCAGTACTTC.

The V call is TRBV7-9, the J call TRBJ1-2, with 7 positions matching TRBD1. Trimming at V came to 4 bases and at J to 3 bases, leaving 5 bases not matched to a gene. Germline V gives CDR1 SEHNR, CDR2 FQNEAQ (reference sequence). The CDR3 sequence is 14 residues long. CDR3 region: CASSSEDRYYGYTF. In nucleotides, the CDR3 is TGTGCCAGCAGCTCCGAGGACAGGTACTATGGCTACACCTTC.

V usage is TRBV2 and J usage is TRBJ1-1, with TRBD1 as a possible D gene (6 bases). This CDR3 is built from 11 residues. Trimming cost V 8 bases and J 6 bases, with 10 bases left between them. Looked up from germline, CDR1 is SNHLY and CDR2 is FYNNEI. The CDR3 is CASQRTAEAFF. As DNA, the CDR3 is TGTGCCAGCCAGAGGACAGCTGAAGCTTTCTTT.

This chain connects TRBV16 to TRBJ1-1; a weak D match, TRBD1 (6 bases). Germline CDR1 KGHSY, CDR2 FQNENV. The CDR3 runs to 17 residues. Trimming left V 7 bases short and J 3 bases short, with 24 bases between. The CDR3 sequence is CASTPGGGISVYTEAFF. In nucleotides, the CDR3 is TGTGCCAGCACCCCGGGAGGGGGGATTTCTGTGTACACTGAAGCTTTCTTT.

The chain combines TRBV4-1 with TRBJ2-5; D gene ambiguous. Deletions cut 0 bases from V and 5 bases from J, with 4 bases between. Germline CDR1 and CDR2: MGHRA and YSYEKL. This CDR3 contains 12 residues. CDR3 protein: CASSQDRETQYF. Here the CDR3 DNA reads TGCGCCAGCAGCCAAGACCGGGAGACCCAGTACTTC.

This rearrangement joins TRBV9 to TRBJ2-1, with D maybe TRBD1 (5 bases). V was shortened by 3 bases and J by 6 bases, with 7 bases between the two germline ends. The germline CDR1 and CDR2 sequences are SGDLS and YYNGEE. The CDR3 runs to 12 residues. The CDR3 reads CASSGGLNEQFF. The CDR3 nucleotides are TGTGCCAGCAGCGGGGGCCTCAATGAGCAGTTCTTC. Drawing the rest from reference TRBV9 and TRBJ2-1, the complete variable domain is DSGVTQTPKHLITATGQRVTLRCSPRSGDLSVYWYQQSLDQGLQFLIQYYNGEERAKGNILERFSAQQFPDLHSELNLSSLELGDSALYFCASSGGLNEQFFGPGTRLTVL.

The V and J genes are TRBV10-1 and TRBJ2-1; 9 nucleotides align to TRBD2. This CDR3 is built from 16 residues. Trimming at V came to 2 bases and at J to 8 bases, leaving 10 bases not matched to a gene. CDR1 WNHNN and CDR2 SYGVQD come from the germline V gene (reference sequence). CDR3 loop: CASSETWSGRQDEQFF. CDR3 coding DNA: TGCGCCAGCAGTGAGACTTGGAGCGGGAGGCAAGATGAGCAGTTCTTC.

The J gene is TRBJ1-1, the V gene TRBV28; TRBD1 aligns across 12 bases. The CDR3 covers 14 residues. After removal of 6 bases from V and 5 bases from J, the junction contained 4 bases not matched to a gene. Germline assignment: CDR1 MDHEN and CDR2 SYDVKM. CDR3 in DNA: TGTGCCAGCAGGGGGACAGGGGGCGGAACTGAAGCTTTCTTT. Translation: CASRGTGGGTEAFF.

The genes are TRBV7-2 and TRBJ1-4, with 8 bases matching TRBD1. CDR1 and CDR2 from the germline V gene are SGHTA and FQGNSA. With 6 bases clipped from V and 1 base from J, the junction kept 4 bases outside the gene matches. CDR3 length: 15 residues. CDR3 protein: CASSWTGKTNEKLFF. The CDR3 DNA reads as TGTGCCAGCAGTTGGACAGGGAAAACTAATGAAAAACTGTTTTTT.

The V gene is TRBV13, the J gene TRBJ1-4, with TRBD1 as a possible D gene (5 bases). This CDR3 is built from 16 residues. Trimming stripped 5 bases from V and 0 bases from J, with 13 bases between. Germline assignment: CDR1 PRHDT and CDR2 FYEKMQ (reference sequence). This chain's CDR3 is CASSRWQGATNEKLFF. The CDR3 DNA reads TGTGCCAGCAGCCGGTGGCAGGGTGCAACTAATGAAAAACTGTTTTTT.

The chain uses TRBV27 and TRBJ2-3; the D gene is possibly TRBD2 (7 bases). Trimming shortened V by 2 bases and J by 1 base, and 13 bases separated the two germline ends. The CDR3 covers 16 residues. Germline V lookup: CDR1 MNHEY, CDR2 SMNVEV (reference sequence). In nucleotides, the CDR3 is TGTGCCAGCAGTTTAATGGCGGGGGCTGGCACAGATACGCAGTATTTT. Translated: CASSLMAGAGTDTQYF.

The chain links TRBV7-2 to TRBJ2-3, with 7 bases identical to TRBD2. CDR3 length: 16 residues. Germline V gene lookup returns CDR1 SGHTA and CDR2 FQGNSA. Trimming cost V 0 bases and J 1 base; bases outside gene matches: 4. DNA of the CDR3: TGTGCCAGCAGCTTAGCTAGCGGGTTTGGCACAGATACGCAGTATTTT. Its protein product is CASSLASGFGTDTQYF.

The rearrangement uses TRBV5-1 and TRBJ2-7; the match to TRBD2 covers 8 bases. Trimming removed 5 bases from V and 4 bases from J; junction bases left unmatched: 14. The CDR3 contains 16 residues. Germline CDR1 and CDR2: SGHRS and YFSETQ. For the CDR3, the DNA is TGCGCCAGCAGTCCGACTGGGCGGGGGGACATGTACGAGCAGTACTTC. It encodes CASSPTGRGDMYEQYF. Drawing the rest from reference TRBV5-1 and TRBJ2-7, the complete variable domain is KAGVTQTPRYLIKTRGQQVTLSCSPISGHRSVSWYQQTPGQGLQFLFEYFSETQRNKGNFPGRFSGRQFSNSRSEMNVSTLELGDSALYLCASSPTGRGDMYEQYFGPGTRLTVT.

The chain has TRBV9 and TRBJ2-2; no reliable D call. The V end was cut by 0 bases, the J end by 6 bases, with 6 bases between. This CDR3 is built from 13 residues. The V gene's germline CDR1 is SGDLS and CDR2 YYNGEE. CDR3 sequence reads: CASSVDSSGELFF. CDR3 DNA sequence: TGTGCCAGCAGCGTAGATAGCTCCGGGGAGCTGTTTTTT.

The chain combines TRBV5-1 with TRBJ1-1; D remains unclear. This CDR3 has 13 amino acids. The V gene lost 2 bases and the J gene lost 0 bases, with 5 bases spanning the gap. Germline assignment: CDR1 SGHRS and CDR2 YFSETQ. CDR3 sequence: CASSLILNTEAFF. The CDR3, as DNA: TGCGCCAGCAGCTTAATATTGAACACTGAAGCTTTCTTT.

The chain links TRBV7-9 to TRBJ1-1, with 7 positions matching TRBD1. Germline V gene lookup returns CDR1 SEHNR and CDR2 FQNEAQ (reference sequence). CDR3 size: 13 residues. V lost 5 bases to trimming and J lost 6 bases; unmatched junction nucleotides: 6. CDR3 residues: CASSVTGVAEAFF. CDR3 nucleotides: TGTGCCAGCAGCGTCACAGGGGTCGCTGAAGCTTTCTTT.

This chain joins TRBV15 and TRBJ1-4, with 8 bases that match TRBD1. The CDR3 totals 15 residues. Germline V gene sequence: CDR1 LNHNV, CDR2 YYDKDF (reference sequence). V lost 3 bases, J lost 10 bases, and 10 bases stayed unmatched. The CDR3 DNA sequence: TGTGCCACCAGCAGCGAAGGACAGGGAGGGAGAAAACTGTTTTTT. Translated, it gives CATSSEGQGGRKLFF.

J is TRBJ2-7 and V is TRBV27; D is possibly TRBD2 (6 bases). The CDR3 consists of 12 residues. CDR1 MNHEY and CDR2 SMNVEV come from the germline V gene (reference sequence). Between the trimmed V and J ends, which lost 8 bases and 0 bases, there was a span of 8 bases. Here the CDR3 DNA reads TGTGCCAGCCGGGACTTCTCCTACGAGCAGTACTTC. Translation: CASRDFSYEQYF.

V and J are TRBV4-3 and TRBJ2-2, with D maybe TRBD1 (6 bases). V was cut by 0 bases and J by 6 bases, with 17 bases left in between. Germline V CDR1 and CDR2: LGHNA, YSLEER. The length of the CDR3 is 17 residues. The DNA of the CDR3 is TGCGCCAGCAGCCAAGAGGTGGCCTGGGGGCGAGCCGGGGAGCTGTTTTTT. This encodes CASSQEVAWGRAGELFF.

The CDR3 protein is CASSLTPSGTGTDTQYF. The CDR3, as DNA: TGTGCCAGCAGCTTAACGCCTTCCGGGACAGGCACAGATACGCAGTATTTT. The chain carries TRBV7-9 and TRBJ2-3, with TRBD1 matching 7 bases. Losses at the gene ends were 2 bases for V and 1 base for J; bases not matched to a gene: 9. Germline loops: CDR1 SEHNR, CDR2 FQNEAQ (reference sequence). The CDR3 sequence is 17 residues long.

This clone has only a few counts. V gene TRBV3-1 (or the pseudogene TRBV3-2) combines with J gene TRBJ1-3; the D gene is possibly TRBD1 (6 bases). Germline CDR1 reads LGHDT; CDR2 reads YNNKEL (reference sequence). CDR3 length: 16 amino acids. With 1 base removed from V and 0 bases from J, the gap between germline ends came to 10 bases. CDR3 loop: CASSQVGQNSGNTIYF. CDR3 in DNA: TGTGCCAGCAGCCAAGTGGGACAAAACTCTGGAAACACCATATATTTT.

The rearrangement joins TRBV11-3 to TRBJ1-1, with 9 positions matching TRBD1. Trimming at V came to 4 bases and at J to 4 bases, leaving 10 bases not matched to a gene. Germline assignment: CDR1 SGHNT and CDR2 YENEEA. The CDR3 consists of 16 residues. CDR3 loop: CASSSPGTGYVTEAFF. The CDR3 DNA is TGTGCCAGCAGCTCCCCCGGGACAGGGTATGTCACTGAAGCTTTCTTT.

V is TRBV7-3 and J is TRBJ1-6; no clear D. CDR3 length: 14 amino acids. Trimming cost V 5 bases and J 7 bases, with 12 bases left between them. The V gene's germline CDR1 is SGHTA and CDR2 FQGTGA. CDR3 sequence reads: CASSPGELNSPLHF. In DNA, the CDR3 is TGTGCCAGCAGCCCTGGGGAGTTGAATTCACCCCTCCACTTT.

The chain recombines TRBV7-9 with TRBJ2-1; perhaps TRBD2 as D (6 bases). Germline CDR1 reads SEHNR; CDR2 reads FQNEAQ (reference sequence). The germline V and J ends were trimmed by 4 bases and 7 bases, with 8 bases remaining between them. The CDR3 length is 12 residues. CDR3 sequence reads: CASSYRGNEQFF. CDR3 coding DNA: TGTGCCAGCAGCTACCGGGGGAATGAGCAGTTCTTC.

This clone appeared a single time. The CDR3, as DNA: TGTGCCAGCAGTTTAATCCCAGGCATTCAGTACTTC. Translation gives CASSLIPGIQYF. The V and J genes are TRBV12-3 or TRBV12-4 and TRBJ2-4; no firm D call. CDR3 length: 12 amino acids. Trimming cost V 2 bases and J 9 bases, with 8 bases left between them.

This chain joins TRBV11-2 and TRBJ2-7, with TRBD2 identical over 9 bases. CDR1 and CDR2 (germline): SGHAT, FQNNGV. The V segment lost 5 bases and the J segment 2 bases; nucleotides outside the gene matches: 7. This CDR3 is 15 amino acids long. The CDR3 DNA reads TGTGCCAGCAGCGCGGGAGCGGGGGGCCCCTACGAGCAGTACTTC. Residues: CASSAGAGGPYEQYF.